The clone carrying this TCR beta chain showed up just a few times. Its antigen remains unidentified. The data were obtained in a study of persistence of HIV-infected CD4 T cells. Study at large: Donors had been on suppressive ART for a median of 8 years.

The CDR3 runs 15 residues. Germline CDR1 is LGHDT and CDR2 is YNNKEL (reference sequence). V lost 5 bases and J lost 1, with 12 bases in between. This was the immunoSEQ version 4 assay in survey mode. Template was genomic DNA at roughly 9.3 ng/uL, with up to 1 ug used per sample. Profiled with immunoSEQ multiplex PCR; TCRdb holds only in-frame clones, not every one. This table has some 41,000 clones, roughly 80% appearing once. Notes on the study in general: CMV- and Gag-responding cells had lower TCRbeta richness than CD3/CD28-responding cells.

The stimulus was lysate of CMV-infected fibroblasts, 9 to 10 ug/mL. CD40L-negative CD69-negative CD45RO-high memory CD4+ T cells were sorted as populations depleted of antigen-responding cells. The receptor's source is an adult man with HIV who was CMV-seropositive. The sample in question was CD4+ T cells sorted from PBMCs after roughly 20-hour stimulation, obtained from a patient who received antiretroviral therapy. This sequence joins TRBV3-1 (or the pseudogene TRBV3-2) and TRBJ1-3; D remains unclear. This CDR3 reads CASSEIRGSGNTIYF. In nucleotides, the CDR3 is TGTGCCAGCAGCGAGATACGCGGGTCTGGAAACACCATATATTTT.